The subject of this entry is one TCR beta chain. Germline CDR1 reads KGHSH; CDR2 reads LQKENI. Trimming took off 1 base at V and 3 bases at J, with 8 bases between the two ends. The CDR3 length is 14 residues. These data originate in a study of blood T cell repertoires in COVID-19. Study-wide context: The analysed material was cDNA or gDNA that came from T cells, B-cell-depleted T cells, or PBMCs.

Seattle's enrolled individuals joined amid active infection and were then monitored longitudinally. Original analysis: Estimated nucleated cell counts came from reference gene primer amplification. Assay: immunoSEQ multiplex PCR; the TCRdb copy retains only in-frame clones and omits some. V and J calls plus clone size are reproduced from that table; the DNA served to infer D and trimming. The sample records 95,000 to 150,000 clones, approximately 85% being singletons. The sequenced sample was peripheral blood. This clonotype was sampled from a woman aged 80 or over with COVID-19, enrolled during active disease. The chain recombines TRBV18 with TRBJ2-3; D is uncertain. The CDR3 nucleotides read TGTGCCAGCTCACCACTAGATGCAACAGATACGCAGTATTTT. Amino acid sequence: CASSPLDATDTQYF.